This TCR beta chain is from a study of response to subunit inactivated influenza vaccine. V shed 3 bases and J 6 bases; nucleotides not matched to a gene: 11. CDR3 length: 17 amino acids. The germline gives CDR1 KGHDR, CDR2 SFDVKD. A few counts support this clonotype. Its specificity is unknown. General study results and limits: Authors suggested few new T cells are recruited by each seasonal influenza vaccination.

MiXCR, applied by TCRdb to the RT-PCR reads, yields one record per CDR3 protein. The sample lists about 540,000 distinct CDR3 sequences, roughly 15% occurring once. The sequence derives from a man over 45 who received an inactivated influenza vaccine. This chain joins TRBV24-1 and TRBJ2-1, with 9 bases identical to TRBD1. Here the sequenced sample was PBMCs from blood, taken about 11 days after vaccination. CDR3 sequence (DNA): TGTGCCACCAGTGATCCCGCGGGACAGGGTATCGGCAATGAGCAGTTCTTC. Translated: CATSDPAGQGIGNEQFF.